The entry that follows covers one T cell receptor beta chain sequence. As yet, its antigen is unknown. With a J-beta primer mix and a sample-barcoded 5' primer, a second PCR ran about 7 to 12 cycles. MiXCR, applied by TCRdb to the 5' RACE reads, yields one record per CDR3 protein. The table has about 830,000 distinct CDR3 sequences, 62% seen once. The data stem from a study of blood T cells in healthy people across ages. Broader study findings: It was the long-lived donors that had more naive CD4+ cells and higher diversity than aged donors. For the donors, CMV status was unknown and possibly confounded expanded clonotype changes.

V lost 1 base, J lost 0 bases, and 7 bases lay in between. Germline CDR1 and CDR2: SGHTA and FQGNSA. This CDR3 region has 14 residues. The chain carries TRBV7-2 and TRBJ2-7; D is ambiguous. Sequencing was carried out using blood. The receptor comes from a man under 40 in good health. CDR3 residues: CASSLEWSSYEQYF. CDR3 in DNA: TGTGCCAGCAGCTTAGAGTGGAGCTCCTACGAGCAGTACTTC.